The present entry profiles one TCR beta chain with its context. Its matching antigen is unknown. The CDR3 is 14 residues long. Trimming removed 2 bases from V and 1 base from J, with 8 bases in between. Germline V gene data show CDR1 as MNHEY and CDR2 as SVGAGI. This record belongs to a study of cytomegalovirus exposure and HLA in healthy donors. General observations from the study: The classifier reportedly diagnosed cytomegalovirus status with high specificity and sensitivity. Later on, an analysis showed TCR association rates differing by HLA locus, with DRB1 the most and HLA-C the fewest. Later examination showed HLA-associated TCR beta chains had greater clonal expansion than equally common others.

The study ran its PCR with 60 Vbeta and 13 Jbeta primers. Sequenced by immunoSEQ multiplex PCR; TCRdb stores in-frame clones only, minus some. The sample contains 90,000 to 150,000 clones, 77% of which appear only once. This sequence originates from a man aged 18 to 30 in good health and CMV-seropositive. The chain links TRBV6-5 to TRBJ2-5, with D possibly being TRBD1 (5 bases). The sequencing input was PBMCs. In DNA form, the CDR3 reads TGTGCCAGCAGTTACGGGGCTGGCCAAGAGACCCAGTACTTC. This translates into CASSYGAGQETQYF.